Each of the 16 T cell receptor beta chains below was sequenced from the same sample in a study of CD8+CD57+ T cells in acquired aplastic anemia. Both TCR beta VDJ combination and CDR3 sequence profiling were carried out. Genomic DNA was the template for this profiling. TCRdb re-derived calls from the reads in MiXCR, one entry per CDR3 protein. The sample holds 200,000 or so distinct CDR3 sequences, less than 65% seen once. Specimen: sorted CD4+, CD8+, or CD8+CD57+ T cells (not recorded which) from PBMCs. These receptors were taken from a human donor with severe aplastic anemia or a healthy control (not recorded which).

There are a few counts of this clonotype. The V and J genes are TRBV19 and TRBJ2-7; 7 nucleotides align to TRBD1. Per the germline V gene, CDR1 is LNHDA and CDR2 is SQIVND (reference sequence). Trimming cost V 3 bases and J 2 bases; bases outside gene matches: 4. The CDR3 is made up of 14 amino acids. The CDR3 spells CASSIQQGPYEQYF. CDR3 DNA sequence: TGTGCCAGTAGTATCCAACAGGGGCCCTACGAGCAGTACTTC.

This chain links TRBV9 with TRBJ2-7; D assignment may be TRBD1 or TRBD2 (5 bases each). The germline V gene has CDR1 SGDLS and CDR2 YYNGEE. V was shortened by 0 bases and J by 3 bases, with 10 bases between the two germline ends. The CDR3 contains 14 residues. CDR3 DNA sequence: TGTGCCAGCAGCGTAGGAGTTGGGGGCTACGAGCAGTACTTC. Its translation: CASSVGVGGYEQYF.

This clonotype turned up a few times. Here the CDR3 reads CASGLRGNYNEQFF. The CDR3 bases are TGTGCCAGCGGGTTGCGCGGTAACTACAATGAGCAGTTCTTC. This chain links TRBV9 with TRBJ2-1; D uncertain. Germline V lookup: CDR1 SGDLS, CDR2 YYNGEE. V was trimmed by 7 bases and J by 3 bases, leaving 14 bases between them. The CDR3 totals 14 residues.

V usage is TRBV7-3 and J usage is TRBJ2-1; D is perhaps TRBD1 (6 bases). Trimming cost V 2 bases and J 1 base, with 9 bases left between them. CDR3 length equals 15 residues. Germline CDR1 reads SGHTA; CDR2 reads FQGTGA. CDR3 in amino acids: CASSLGQTSYNEQFF. The DNA of the CDR3 is TGTGCCAGCAGCTTAGGACAGACATCCTACAATGAGCAGTTCTTC.

This rearrangement joins TRBV7-3 to TRBJ2-4; D call uncertain. The CDR3 contains 14 residues. Germline-derived CDR1 and CDR2 are SGHTA and FQGTGA. V was cut by 0 bases and J by 8 bases, with 11 bases left in between. The CDR3 DNA follows: TGTGCCAGCAGCTTAACGGACCTAACGGACATTCAGTACTTC. Protein sequence: CASSLTDLTDIQYF.

The V gene is TRBV20-1, the J gene TRBJ2-1; D is uncertain. This CDR3 has 11 residues. Germline CDR1 reads DFQATT; CDR2 reads SNEGSKA (reference sequence). The V gene lost 2 bases and the J gene lost 8 bases, with 7 bases spanning the gap. The CDR3 region is CSARRVDEQFF. DNA of the CDR3: TGCAGTGCTAGAAGGGTCGATGAGCAGTTCTTC.

This chain uses TRBV7-9 with TRBJ2-1; a weak D match, TRBD1 (6 bases). The CDR3 is 13 residues long. Germline V CDR1 and CDR2: SEHNR, FQNEAQ (reference sequence). V dropped 4 bases and J dropped 4 bases, with 8 bases sitting between them. The DNA for the CDR3 is TGTGCCAGCAGCTCCGGGACATACAATGAGCAGTTCTTC. Translation: CASSSGTYNEQFF. Looking up the rest from reference TRBV7-9 and TRBJ2-1 gives the full variable domain: DTGVSQNPRHKITKRGQNVTFRCDPISEHNRLYWYRQTLGQGPEFLTYFQNEAQLEKSRLLSDRFSAERPKGSFSTLEIQRTEQGDSAMYLCASSSGTYNEQFFGPGTRLTVL.

The V call is TRBV29-1, the J call TRBJ2-2, with 10 bases matching TRBD1. Germline assignment: CDR1 SQVTM and CDR2 ANQGSEA. J lost 6 bases, V lost 7 bases, and 11 bases had no gene match. This CDR3 contains 15 residues. The CDR3 bases are TGCAGCGCATTAGGACAGGGGGGAGTGGCCGGGGAGCTGTTTTTT. It translates to CSALGQGGVAGELFF.

The chain links TRBV20-1 to TRBJ2-1; D may correspond to TRBD1 or TRBD2 (6 bases each). The germline CDR1 and CDR2 sequences are DFQATT and SNEGSKA (reference sequence). The CDR3 contains 12 residues. Trimming cost V 3 bases and J 5 bases, with 8 bases left between them. CDR3 residues: CSARGGHNEQFF. The CDR3 bases are TGCAGTGCTAGGGGGGGCCACAATGAGCAGTTCTTC.

This clonotype was recorded once. The chain carries TRBV12-3 or TRBV12-4 and TRBJ2-7; maybe TRBD2 (6 bases). This CDR3 is built from 15 residues. The ends were cut back, 4 bases at V and 0 bases at J, with 13 bases in the middle. This CDR3 reads CASSYTGGYSYEQYF. DNA of the CDR3: TGTGCCAGCAGTTACACCGGAGGGTACTCCTACGAGCAGTACTTC.

This chain uses TRBV7-9 with TRBJ2-5, with a tentative D call TRBD1 (5 bases). CDR3 size: 16 residues. Trimming left V 7 bases short and J 9 bases short, with 27 bases between. Germline CDR1 reads SEHNR; CDR2 reads FQNEAQ (reference sequence). In nucleotides, the CDR3 is TGTGCCAGCACCAACCTGGGGCCATCCCCTTTTGGAGCCCAGTACTTC. Its protein product is CASTNLGPSPFGAQYF.

Concerning this clonotype itself: A read error may be the cause here, since a much bigger clone is one base away. CDR3 amino acids: CASTLRGTSGDLFF. In nucleotides, the CDR3 is TGTGCCAGCACCCTGCGGGGAACTAGCGGAGACCTGTTCTTC. The gene calls are TRBV5-8 and TRBJ2-1, with 8 bases lining up with TRBD2. Germline CDR1 and CDR2: SGHTS and YDEGEE. The CDR3 is 14 residues long. The junction had 17 bases not matched to a gene; V was cut back by 6 bases and J by 15 bases.

The rearrangement joins TRBV19 to TRBJ1-2; 12 bases line up with TRBD1. V shed 5 bases and J 8 bases; nucleotides not matched to a gene: 6. Germline V gives CDR1 LNHDA, CDR2 SQIVND (reference sequence). CDR3 size: 14 residues. The CDR3 DNA follows: TGTGCCAGTAGTGCCACCGGGACAGGGGGCGGCTACACCTTC. This encodes CASSATGTGGGYTF.

This clonotype was counted between two and nine times. The chain uses TRBV6-2 or TRBV6-3 and TRBJ2-3; D is possibly TRBD2 (5 bases). Trimming pared 5 bases from V and 2 bases from J, leaving 11 bases between. The CDR3 loop spans 14 amino acids. Germline loops: CDR1 MNHEY, CDR2 SVGEGT. The CDR3 loop reads CASSVATNTDTQYF. For the CDR3, the DNA is TGTGCCAGCAGTGTTGCGACTAACACAGATACGCAGTATTTT.

J is TRBJ2-3 and V is TRBV7-6; D is perhaps TRBD1 or TRBD2 (5 bases each). Between the trimmed V and J ends, which lost 1 base and 5 bases, there was a span of 13 bases. The CDR3 runs to 15 residues. From germline, CDR1 is SGHVS and CDR2 FNYEAQ. DNA for the CDR3: TGTGCCAGCAGCTTAGGGGGACGGTACCAAGATACGCAGTATTTT. It codes for CASSLGGRYQDTQYF.

A remark on this clonotype: This could be a read error, since a much larger clone is one nucleotide away. The V gene is TRBV28, the J gene TRBJ1-2; D perhaps matches TRBD1 (5 bases). Germline values: CDR1 MDHEN, CDR2 SYDVKM. The CDR3 is 16 residues long. Trimming took off 1 base at V and 4 bases at J, with 16 bases between the two ends. The CDR3 DNA reads TGTGCCAGCAGTTTATCCAGGGCAGGGCAGATCTATGGCTACACCTTC. Protein sequence: CASSLSRAGQIYGYTF.